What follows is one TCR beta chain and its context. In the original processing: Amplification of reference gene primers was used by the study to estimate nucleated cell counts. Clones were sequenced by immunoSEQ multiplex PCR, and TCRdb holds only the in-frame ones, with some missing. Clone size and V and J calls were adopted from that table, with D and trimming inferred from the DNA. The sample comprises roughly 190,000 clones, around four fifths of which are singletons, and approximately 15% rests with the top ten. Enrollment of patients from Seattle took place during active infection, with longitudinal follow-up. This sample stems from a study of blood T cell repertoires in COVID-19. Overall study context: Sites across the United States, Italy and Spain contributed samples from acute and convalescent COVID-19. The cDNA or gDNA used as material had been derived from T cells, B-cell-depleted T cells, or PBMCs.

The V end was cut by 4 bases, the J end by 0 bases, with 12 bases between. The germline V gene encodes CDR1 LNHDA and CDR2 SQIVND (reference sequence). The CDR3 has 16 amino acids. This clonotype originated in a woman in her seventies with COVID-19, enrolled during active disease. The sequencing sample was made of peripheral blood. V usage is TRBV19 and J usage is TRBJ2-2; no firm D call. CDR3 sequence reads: CASSTGRRTNTGELFF. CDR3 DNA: TGTGCCAGTAGTACTGGGCGCCGGACGAACACCGGGGAGCTGTTTTTT.